This T cell receptor (beta chain) was sequenced during a study of beta chain features in type 1 diabetes. Points from the study as a whole: TCRB CDR3 length was moderately but significantly reduced in all four CD4+ subsets of Type 1 diabetes patients.

In the case of this clone: What it recognizes is unknown.

CD45RO/CCR7/CD25/CD127/CD95/CD27 sorting isolated CD4+ naive, central memory, regulatory and stem cell-like memory cells. Expressed TCRB transcripts were sequenced because the entire RNA isolate underwent reverse transcription. The repertoire was sequenced with immunoSEQ multiplex PCR; TCRdb's copy has only in-frame clones and lacks some. The sample contains around 280,000 clones, 15% of which appear only once. The sequence was collected from a man between 18 and 29 years old with type 1 diabetes. Sequenced: naive CD4+ T cells from blood.

CDR3 region: CASSSLAGDNEQFF. CDR3 sequence (DNA): TGTGCCAGCTCAAGTCTAGCGGGGGACAATGAGCAGTTCTTC. The rearrangement uses TRBV18 and TRBJ2-1; 10 nucleotides agree with TRBD2. Germline loops: CDR1 KGHSH, CDR2 LQKENI. This CDR3 comprises 14 residues. V was pared by 5 bases and J by 5 bases, with 3 bases of the junction left unmatched.